A selection of T cell receptor beta chains follows, all from one sample in a study of sequential checkpoint blockade in melanoma. Profiling relied on immunoSEQ multiplex PCR, and the TCRdb table lists in-frame clones only, not all of them. The sample holds about 3,200 clones, around 21% seen once. The sample in question was tumor tissue (inferred from file names), obtained from a patient given nivolumab and ipilimumab in sequence. These receptors all come from a human donor with melanoma. The CDR3 runs from the conserved cysteine through the conserved F or W. D genes are given only for firm matches. The size field is filled for only some rows; it gives once, few, many or a size class.

size: medium-sized
V: TRBV11-3
J: TRBJ1-2
D: NA
CDR3: CASSLDGSNYGYTF
DNA: TGTGCCAGCAGCTTGGACGGATCTAACTATGGCTACACCTTC

size: many
V: TRBV11-3
J: TRBJ2-2
D: NA
CDR3: CASSLGLGAGELFF
DNA: TGTGCCAGCAGCCTGGGGTTGGGGGCCGGGGAGCTGTTTTTT

size: NA
V: TRBV5-1
J: TRBJ1-1
D: NA
CDR3: CASSLSSVNTEAFF
DNA: TGCGCCAGCAGCCTCTCATCAGTGAACACTGAAGCTTTCTTT

size: few
V: TRBV6-8
J: TRBJ2-1
D: TRBD2
CDR3: CASRTLAGGALNEQFF
DNA: TGTGCCAGCAGAACCTTAGCGGGGGGGGCATTGAATGAGCAGTTCTTC

size: few
V: TRBV9
J: TRBJ1-2
D: NA
CDR3: CASSVGGSYGYTF
DNA: TGTGCCAGCAGCGTCGGAGGGAGCTATGGCTACACCTTC

size: many
V: TRBV11-3
J: TRBJ2-5
D: TRBD2
CDR3: CASSLTSGSGETQYF
DNA: TGTGCCAGCAGCTTGACTAGCGGATCAGGGGAGACCCAGTACTTC

size: medium-sized
V: TRBV12-5
J: TRBJ1-5
D: TRBD1
CDR3: CASTPTGYGNQPQHF
DNA: TGTGCCAGCACCCCGACAGGGTATGGCAATCAGCCCCAGCATTTT

size: NA
V: TRBV11-3
J: TRBJ2-7
D: NA
CDR3: CASSSHGTWIYEQYF
DNA: TGTGCCAGCAGCTCCCATGGGACATGGATCTACGAGCAGTACTTC

size: medium-sized
V: TRBV11-3
J: TRBJ2-2
D: TRBD1
CDR3: CASSFDRVAGELFF
DNA: TGTGCCAGCAGCTTTGACAGGGTGGCCGGGGAGCTGTTTTTT

size: NA
V: TRBV14
J: TRBJ2-1
D: TRBD2
CDR3: CASSLTLTSGGVDEQFF
DNA: TGTGCCAGCAGCCTGACCTTGACTAGCGGGGGTGTAGATGAGCAGTTCTTC

size: NA
V: TRBV5-1
J: TRBJ1-1
D: NA
CDR3: CASSLAWGALDTEAFF
DNA: TGCGCCAGCAGCTTGGCCTGGGGGGCGCTTGACACTGAAGCTTTCTTT

size: few
V: TRBV10-2
J: TRBJ1-4
D: NA
CDR3: CASSSGPTEKLFF
DNA: TGCGCCAGCAGCAGCGGACCGACTGAAAAACTGTTTTTT

size: NA
V: TRBV5-1
J: TRBJ2-2
D: TRBD1
CDR3: CASRRQGDTGELFF
DNA: TGCGCCAGCAGGCGACAGGGGGACACCGGGGAGCTGTTTTTT

size: medium-sized
V: TRBV11-3
J: TRBJ1-6
D: NA
CDR3: CASSSGGGGNSPLHF
DNA: TGTGCCAGCAGCTCCGGCGGGGGTGGAAATTCACCCCTCCACTTT

size: many
V: TRBV11-3
J: TRBJ2-7
D: TRBD2
CDR3: CASSVPKTGTSGYEQYF
DNA: TGTGCCAGCAGCGTACCGAAAACCGGGACTAGCGGCTACGAGCAGTACTTC

size: once
V: TRBV5-1
J: TRBJ2-7
D: TRBD2
CDR3: CASSFGLAGDEQYF
DNA: TGCGCCAGCAGCTTTGGACTAGCGGGGGACGAGCAGTACTTC

size: medium-sized
V: TRBV11-3
J: TRBJ1-1
D: TRBD1
CDR3: CASSLRDRAAEAFF
DNA: TGTGCCAGCAGCCTCCGGGACAGGGCGGCTGAAGCTTTCTTT

size: many
V: TRBV11-3
J: TRBJ1-2
D: NA
CDR3: CASSLGAGLYGYTF
DNA: TGTGCCAGCAGCTTAGGGGCAGGACTCTATGGCTACACCTTC

size: medium-sized
V: TRBV11-3
J: TRBJ2-2
D: NA
CDR3: CASSLGFTNTGELFF
DNA: TGTGCCAGCAGCTTAGGGTTTACGAACACCGGGGAGCTGTTTTTT

size: few
V: TRBV11-3
J: TRBJ2-7
D: TRBD1
CDR3: CASSLVGQGATYEQYF
DNA: TGTGCCAGCAGCTTAGTGGGACAGGGAGCCACCTACGAGCAGTACTTC

size: many
V: TRBV11-3
J: TRBJ2-5
D: TRBD1
CDR3: CASSEEQGLAGETQYF
DNA: TGTGCCAGCAGCGAAGAACAGGGGCTCGCGGGAGAGACCCAGTACTTC

size: medium-sized
V: TRBV11-3
J: TRBJ1-1
D: NA
CDR3: CASSGSGSMNTEAFF
DNA: TGTGCCAGCAGCGGAAGTGGGAGCATGAACACTGAAGCTTTCTTT

size: few
V: TRBV6-8
J: TRBJ2-7
D: NA
CDR3: CASSRAWGVILEQYF
DNA: TGTGCCAGCAGTCGGGCTTGGGGGGTTATTCTCGAGCAGTACTTC

size: many
V: TRBV11-3
J: TRBJ2-7
D: TRBD2
CDR3: CASSLDPSGVYEQYF
DNA: TGTGCCAGCAGCTTAGACCCTAGCGGGGTCTACGAGCAGTACTTC

size: NA
V: TRBV19
J: TRBJ2-1
D: NA
CDR3: CASLSYNEQFF
DNA: TGTGCCAGCCTCTCCTACAATGAGCAGTTCTTC

size: medium-sized
V: TRBV11-3
J: TRBJ1-5
D: NA
CDR3: CASSFLPRRRQPQHF
DNA: TGTGCCAGCAGCTTTCTTCCCCGTCGGAGGCAGCCCCAGCATTTT

size: medium-sized
V: TRBV11-3
J: TRBJ2-5
D: NA
CDR3: CASSLVLTAETQYF
DNA: TGTGCCAGCAGCTTAGTCTTGACTGCAGAGACCCAGTACTTC

size: NA
V: TRBV29-1
J: TRBJ1-2
D: NA
CDR3: CSVEGRAVLEGYTF
DNA: TGCAGCGTTGAAGGAAGGGCGGTTTTGGAGGGCTACACCTTC

size: medium-sized
V: TRBV11-3
J: TRBJ2-1
D: TRBD1
CDR3: CASSLRTGGSSYNEQFF
DNA: TGTGCCAGCAGCCTGAGGACAGGGGGAAGCTCCTACAATGAGCAGTTCTTC

size: NA
V: TRBV18
J: TRBJ1-2
D: NA
CDR3: CASSVQGEEYGYTF
DNA: TGTGCCAGCTCAGTTCAGGGCGAAGAGTATGGCTACACCTTC

size: NA
V: TRBV9
J: TRBJ1-1
D: NA
CDR3: CASTGQLNTEAFF
DNA: TGTGCCAGCACCGGACAGTTGAACACTGAAGCTTTCTTT

size: few
V: TRBV10-3
J: TRBJ2-2
D: NA
CDR3: CAISESHSSGSGELFF
DNA: TGTGCCATCAGTGAGTCGCACAGTTCGGGGTCCGGGGAGCTGTTTTTT

size: medium-sized
V: TRBV11-3
J: TRBJ2-4
D: TRBD1
CDR3: CASSSGTGENIQYF
DNA: TGTGCCAGCAGTTCCGGGACAGGGGAAAACATTCAGTACTTC

size: once
V: TRBV5-1
J: TRBJ2-1
D: NA
CDR3: CASSRDTTYNEQFF
DNA: TGCGCCAGCAGCCGGGACACAACCTACAATGAGCAGTTCTTC

size: medium-sized
V: TRBV11-3
J: TRBJ1-1
D: NA
CDR3: CASSLDFGVRNTEAFF
DNA: TGTGCCAGCAGCTTAGATTTCGGGGTACGAAACACTGAAGCTTTCTTT